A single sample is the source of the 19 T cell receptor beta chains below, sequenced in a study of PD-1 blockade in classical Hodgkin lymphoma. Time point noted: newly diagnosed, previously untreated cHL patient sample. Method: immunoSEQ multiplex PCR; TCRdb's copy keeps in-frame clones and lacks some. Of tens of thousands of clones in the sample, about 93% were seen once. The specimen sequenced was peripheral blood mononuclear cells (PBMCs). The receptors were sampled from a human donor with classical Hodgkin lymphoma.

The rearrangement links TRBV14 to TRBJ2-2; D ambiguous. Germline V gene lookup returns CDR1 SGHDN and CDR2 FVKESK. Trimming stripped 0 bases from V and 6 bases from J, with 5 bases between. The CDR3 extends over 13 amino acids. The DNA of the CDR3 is TGTGCCAGCAGCCAAGACCGGGCCGGGGAGCTGTTTTTT. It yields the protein CASSQDRAGELFF.

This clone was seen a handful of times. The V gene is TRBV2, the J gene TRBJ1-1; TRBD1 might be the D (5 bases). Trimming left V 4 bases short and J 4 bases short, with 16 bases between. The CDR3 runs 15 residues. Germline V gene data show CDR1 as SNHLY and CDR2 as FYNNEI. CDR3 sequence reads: CASSVLPGTSTEAFF. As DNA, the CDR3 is TGTGCCAGCAGTGTTTTACCGGGGACGAGCACTGAAGCTTTCTTT.

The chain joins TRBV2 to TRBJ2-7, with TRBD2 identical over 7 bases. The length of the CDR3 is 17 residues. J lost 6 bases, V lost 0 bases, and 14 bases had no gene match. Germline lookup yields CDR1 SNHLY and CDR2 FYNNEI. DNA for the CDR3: TGTGCCAGCAGTGAAGCGACCCCCCCAGCGGGACCCTCCGAGCAGTACTTC. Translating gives CASSEATPPAGPSEQYF.

The chain's CDR3 is CASSFLVAGGTDTQYF. CDR3 coding DNA: TGTGCCAGCAGCTTTTTGGTAGCGGGGGGCACAGATACGCAGTATTTT. The chain employs TRBV5-4 and TRBJ2-3; TRBD2 matches at 9 bases. Germline V CDR1 and CDR2: SGHNT, YYREEE (reference sequence). V was pared by 2 bases and J by 1 base, with 5 bases of the junction left unmatched. This CDR3 is 16 amino acids long. The full variable domain, rest sourced from reference TRBV5-4 and TRBJ2-3, is ETGVTQSPTHLIKTRGQQVTLRCSSQSGHNTVSWYQQALGQGPQFIFQYYREEENGRGNFPPRFSGLQFPNYSSELNVNALELDDSALYLCASSFLVAGGTDTQYFGPGTRLTVL.

The CDR3 nucleotides read TGTGCCAGCAGCTCACAGGGGAACACTGAAGCTTTCTTT. Translating it yields CASSSQGNTEAFF. The chain is built from TRBV5-5 and TRBJ1-1; D may be TRBD1 (6 bases). The CDR3 extends over 13 amino acids. The V and J ends lost 3 bases and 1 base respectively, with 7 bases between them. CDR1 and CDR2 (germline): SGHKS, YYEKEE (reference sequence). The entire variable domain, with the rest obtained from reference TRBV5-5 and TRBJ1-1, is as follows: DAGVTQSPTHLIKTRGQQVTLRCSPISGHKSVSWYQQVLGQGPQFIFQYYEKEERGRGNFPDRFSARQFPNYSSELNVNALLLGDSALYLCASSSQGNTEAFFGQGTRLTVV.

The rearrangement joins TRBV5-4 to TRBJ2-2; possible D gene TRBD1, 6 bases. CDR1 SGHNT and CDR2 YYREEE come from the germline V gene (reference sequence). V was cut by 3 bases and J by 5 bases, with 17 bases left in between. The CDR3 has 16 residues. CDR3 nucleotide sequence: TGTGCCAGCAGCTCAAATGGGGGCTATAGAACCGGGGAGCTGTTTTTT. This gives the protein CASSSNGGYRTGELFF.

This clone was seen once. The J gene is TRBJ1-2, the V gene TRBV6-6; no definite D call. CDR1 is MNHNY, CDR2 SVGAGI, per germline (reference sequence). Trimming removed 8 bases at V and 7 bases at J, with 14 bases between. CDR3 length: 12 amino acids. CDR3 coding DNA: TGTGCCAGCGGATGGATTGACGGTGGCTACACCTTC. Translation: CASGWIDGGYTF.

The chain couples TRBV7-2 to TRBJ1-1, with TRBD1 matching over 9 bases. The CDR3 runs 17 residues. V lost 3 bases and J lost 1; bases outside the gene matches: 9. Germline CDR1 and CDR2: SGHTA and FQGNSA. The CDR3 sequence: CASSLGGTGRSNTEAFF. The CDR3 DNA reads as TGTGCCAGCAGCTTGGGGGGGACAGGGAGGTCGAACACTGAAGCTTTCTTT. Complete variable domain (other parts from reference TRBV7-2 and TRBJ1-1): GAGVSQSPSNKVTEKGKDVELRCDPISGHTALYWYRQSLGQGLEFLIYFQGNSAPDKSGLPSDRFSAERTGGSVSTLTIQRTQQEDSAVYLCASSLGGTGRSNTEAFFGQGTRLTVV.

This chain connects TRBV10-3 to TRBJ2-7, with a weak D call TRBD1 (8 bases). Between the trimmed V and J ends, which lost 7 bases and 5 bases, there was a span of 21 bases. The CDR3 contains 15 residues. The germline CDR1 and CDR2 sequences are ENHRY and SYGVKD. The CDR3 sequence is CAITDREGRLDEQYF. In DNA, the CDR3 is TGTGCCATCACGGACAGGGAGGGCCGCTTAGACGAGCAGTACTTC.

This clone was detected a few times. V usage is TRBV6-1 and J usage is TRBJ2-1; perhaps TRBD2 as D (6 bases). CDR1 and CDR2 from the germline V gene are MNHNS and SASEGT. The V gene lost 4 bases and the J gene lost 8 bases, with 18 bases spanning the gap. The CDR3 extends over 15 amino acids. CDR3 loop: CASSVVGLGSDEQFF. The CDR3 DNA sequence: TGTGCCAGCAGTGTTGTTGGGCTCGGGAGCGATGAGCAGTTCTTC.

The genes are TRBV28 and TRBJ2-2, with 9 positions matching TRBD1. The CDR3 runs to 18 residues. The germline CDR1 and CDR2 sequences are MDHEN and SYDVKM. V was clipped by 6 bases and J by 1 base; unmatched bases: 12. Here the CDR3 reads CASRSPKWGQGNTGELFF. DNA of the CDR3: TGTGCCAGCAGATCGCCGAAATGGGGACAGGGGAACACCGGGGAGCTGTTTTTT.

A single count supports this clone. In DNA form, the CDR3 reads TGTGCCAGTAGTATTAATTCAGGGTTCCGAGGCTACACCTTC. Its translation: CASSINSGFRGYTF. V is TRBV19 and J is TRBJ1-2; D perhaps matches TRBD1 (5 bases). The length of the CDR3 is 14 residues. The V gene lost 3 bases and the J gene lost 8 bases, with 16 bases spanning the gap. Germline V gene data show CDR1 as LNHDA and CDR2 as SQIVND (reference sequence).

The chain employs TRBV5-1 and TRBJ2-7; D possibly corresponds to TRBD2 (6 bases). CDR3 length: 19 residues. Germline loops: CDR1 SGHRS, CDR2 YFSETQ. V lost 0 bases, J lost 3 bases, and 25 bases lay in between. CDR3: CASSLVPSQDFGGFYEQYF. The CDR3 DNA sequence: TGCGCCAGCAGCTTGGTTCCCAGCCAAGACTTTGGGGGGTTCTACGAGCAGTACTTC.

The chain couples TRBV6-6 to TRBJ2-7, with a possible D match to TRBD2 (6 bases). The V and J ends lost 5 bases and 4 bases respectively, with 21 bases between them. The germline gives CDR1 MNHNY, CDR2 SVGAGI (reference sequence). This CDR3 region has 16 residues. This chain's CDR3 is CASSRPRSGVQYEQYF. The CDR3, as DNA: TGTGCCAGCAGTCGACCACGGTCGGGGGTACAGTACGAGCAGTACTTC.

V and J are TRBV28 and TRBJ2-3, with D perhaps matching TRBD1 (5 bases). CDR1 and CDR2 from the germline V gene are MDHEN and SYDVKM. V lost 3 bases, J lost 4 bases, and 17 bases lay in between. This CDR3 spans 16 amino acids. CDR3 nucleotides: TGTGCCAGCAGTTTCCGAGCAGGGTATTACCCAGATACGCAGTATTTT. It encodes CASSFRAGYYPDTQYF.

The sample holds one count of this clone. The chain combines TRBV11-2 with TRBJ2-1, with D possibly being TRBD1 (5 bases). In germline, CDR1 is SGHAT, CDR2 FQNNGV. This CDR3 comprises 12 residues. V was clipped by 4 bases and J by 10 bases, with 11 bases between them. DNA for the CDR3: TGTGCCAGCAGCTCCCCGGCAGGGGAGCAGTTCTTC. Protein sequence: CASSSPAGEQFF. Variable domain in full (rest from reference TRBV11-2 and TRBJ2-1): EAGVAQSPRYKIIEKRQSVAFWCNPISGHATLYWYQQILGQGPKLLIQFQNNGVVDDSQLPKDRFSAERLKGVDSTLKIQPAKLEDSAVYLCASSSPAGEQFFGPGTRLTVL.

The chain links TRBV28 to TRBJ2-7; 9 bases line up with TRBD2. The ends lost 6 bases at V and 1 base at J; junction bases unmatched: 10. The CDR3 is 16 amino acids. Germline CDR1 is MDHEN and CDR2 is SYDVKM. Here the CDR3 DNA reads TGTGCCAGCAGATACGACAGCGGGAGGCCATCCTACGAGCAGTACTTC. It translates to CASRYDSGRPSYEQYF.

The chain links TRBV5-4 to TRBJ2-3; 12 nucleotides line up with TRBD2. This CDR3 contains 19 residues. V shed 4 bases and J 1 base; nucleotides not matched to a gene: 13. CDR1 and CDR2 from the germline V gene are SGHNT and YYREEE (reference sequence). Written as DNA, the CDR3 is TGTGCCAGCAGCATACTAGCGGGAGGAGGGCTGTTAGGCACAGATACGCAGTATTTT. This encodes CASSILAGGGLLGTDTQYF.

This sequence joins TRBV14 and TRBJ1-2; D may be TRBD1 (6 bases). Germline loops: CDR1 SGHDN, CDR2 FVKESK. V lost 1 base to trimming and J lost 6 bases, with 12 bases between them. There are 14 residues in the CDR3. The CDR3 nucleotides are TGTGCCAGCAGCCAAGGACAGTCAGGGGATGGCTACACCTTC. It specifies CASSQGQSGDGYTF.